Included here is one T cell receptor (beta chain) sequence, with context. Which antigen it targets is not known. No base quality information exists; no much larger clone differs at one position. The data were taken from a study of blood T cell repertoires in COVID-19 (dated by TCRdb to 2018 to 2020). About the study as a whole: The collaborator samples originated in the United States, Italy and Spain and spanned the acute and convalescent phases of COVID-19. The prospective study material was composed of cDNA or gDNA derived from T cells, B-cell-depleted T cells, or PBMCs. Deeply sampled blood TCRbeta repertoires from subjects exposed to, actively infected with, or recovered from COVID-19 were included in the dataset. The repertoires were made available in a free public database intended to serve as a resource for research on the immune response to SARS-CoV-2. The samples were drawn from the first 160 participants of the ongoing ImmuneRACE study and from 950 to 1,500 subjects provided by 6 global collaborators. Sample metadata almost always included a de-identified subject ID, COVID-19 status, age in years and sex. Where available, HLA class I and class II types were taken from metadata supplied by the sample provider and were not determined by assay-based typing. Broader findings and caveats from the paper: The amount of clinical and demographic metadata varied by source and participant and was provided uncurated.

Participants in the prospective study were aged roughly 18 to 95 years, lived in approximately 26 United States geographic areas, and enrolled through a virtual design. To assign participants to cohorts, the prospective study relied on clinical history that participants themselves reported in a screening survey and a study questionnaire. ImmuneRACE Cohort 3 recovered participants were defined by two consecutive negative NP/OP PCR tests, healthcare professional clearance, or symptom resolution. In the prospective study, whole blood, serum and a nasopharyngeal or oropharyngeal swab were collected from each participant by mobile phlebotomists. Over a roughly two-month period, participants in the prospective study had the option of providing additional blood draws and questionnaires. Blood samples from the prospective study were shipped frozen or at room temperature prior to DNA extraction. TCRbeta CDR3 regions were amplified from genomic DNA using the immunoSEQ Assay, a bias-controlled multiplex PCR. On the study's bioinformatics: The number of nucleated cells in each sample was estimated by amplification of reference gene primers within the assay. Sequence reads were collapsed and filtered to measure the absolute abundance of every unique TCRbeta CDR3 rearrangement. For each sample, productive Simpson clonality was calculated as the square root of Simpson's diversity index across productive rearrangements. TCRdb obtained this table from immuneACCESS and retained in-frame rearrangements with V and J assigned. These tables miss some clones; where compared with another copy, unresolved V genes account for less than half of the shortfall, and the remainder is unexplained. V and J calls and clone size come straight from that table; D and trimming were deduced from the DNA. This sample has about 130,000 clones in its table, and roughly four fifths of those were observed once. The top ten hold 15% to 20% of the sample.

Sequences SGHDN (CDR1) and FVKESK (CDR2) are obtained from the germline V gene. Relative to germline, V is 6 bases shorter and J is 2 bases shorter, with 10 bases between their ends. The CDR3 holds 13 amino acids from the cysteine to the phenylalanine. The DNA shown is the 39-base CDR3, in frame from base 1. The sequence links TRBV14 to TRBJ2-5; a confident D gene designation cannot be given. What was sequenced was PBMCs or T cells enriched from blood (not recorded which). The source is a man aged 25 to 40 who had recovered from COVID-19. The CDR3 here reads CASSAMIQETQYF. Here is the DNA: TGTGCCAGCAGTGCGATGATACAAGAGACCCAGTACTTC.